The T cell receptor (beta chain) under discussion was sequenced for a study of T cell repertoires in cytomegalovirus infection. Study summary: Well-studied HLA-B-restricted CMV epitopes were used in the study alongside recently identified HLA-C-restricted ones. Signatures in public TCR beta sequences pointed to both CMV infection and matching HLA type.

The CDR3 runs to 15 residues. V was shortened by 2 bases and J by 3 bases, with 15 bases between the two germline ends. Per germline, CDR1 SGHNT and CDR2 YYREEE (reference sequence). Study-level findings and limits: Frequencies of public TCR beta families were cumulated, and this identified carriers of CMV plus the relevant HLA. HLA-C-restricted TCR beta clonotypes specific for CMV led the ex vivo response.

One entry per CDR3 protein results from TCRdb running MiXCR on the reads. The sample holds about 500,000 distinct CDR3 sequences; around a third are singletons and the top ten take 17%. Only a few counts were recorded for this clonotype. The antigen remains unidentified. This sequence originates from a human donor in good health (CMV status not recorded). Some clones in this sample may be carry-over from other donors' samples. The sample was cultured PBMCs, taken from culture after CMV antigen stimulation. The V call is TRBV5-4, the J call TRBJ2-7; D remains ambiguous. The CDR3 sequence is CASSFRDTLLYEQYF. CDR3 DNA sequence: TGTGCCAGCAGCTTCCGAGACACCCTTCTCTACGAGCAGTACTTC.